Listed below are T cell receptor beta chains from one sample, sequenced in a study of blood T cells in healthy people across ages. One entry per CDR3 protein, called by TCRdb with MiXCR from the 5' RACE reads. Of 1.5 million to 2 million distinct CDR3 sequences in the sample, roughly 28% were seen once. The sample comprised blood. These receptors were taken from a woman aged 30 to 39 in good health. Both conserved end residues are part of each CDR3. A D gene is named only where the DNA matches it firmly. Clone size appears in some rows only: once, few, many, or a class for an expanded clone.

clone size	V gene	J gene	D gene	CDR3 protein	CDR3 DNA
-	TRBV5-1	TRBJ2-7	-	CASSSSPAGVSYEQYF	TGCGCCAGCAGCTCTTCCCCCGCAGGGGTCTCCTACGAGCAGTACTTC
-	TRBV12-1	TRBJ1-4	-	CASSSAIPREEKLFF	TGTGCCAGCAGCTCCGCCATACCCAGGGAAGAAAAACTGTTTTTT
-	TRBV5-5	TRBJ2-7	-	CASSLVASPGSHEQYF	TGTGCCAGCAGCTTGGTAGCCAGCCCGGGCTCCCACGAGCAGTACTTC
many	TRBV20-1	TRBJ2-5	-	CSVNSQETQYF	TGCAGTGTAAATAGCCAAGAGACCCAGTACTTC
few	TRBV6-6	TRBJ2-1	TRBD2	CASRTSGGASYNEQFF	TGTGCTAGCAGGACGAGCGGGGGGGCTTCCTACAATGAGCAGTTCTTC
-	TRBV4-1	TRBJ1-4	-	CASSYQTGFSTNEKLFF	TGCGCCAGCAGCTACCAGACAGGATTTTCAACTAATGAAAAACTGTTTTTT
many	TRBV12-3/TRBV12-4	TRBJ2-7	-	CASSFGGRGLRGEQYF	TGTGCCAGCAGTTTTGGAGGCAGGGGCCTGAGGGGAGAGCAGTACTTC
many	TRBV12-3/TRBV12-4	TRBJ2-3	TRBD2	CASSLLGGDTQYF	TGTGCCAGCAGTTTATTGGGGGGGGATACGCAGTATTTT
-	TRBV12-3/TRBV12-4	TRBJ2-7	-	CASAGRGEQYF	TGTGCCAGCGCGGGACGAGGCGAGCAGTACTTC
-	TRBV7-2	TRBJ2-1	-	CASSLRPGPPDNEQFF	TGTGCCAGCAGCTTACGGCCTGGCCCGCCGGACAATGAGCAGTTCTTC